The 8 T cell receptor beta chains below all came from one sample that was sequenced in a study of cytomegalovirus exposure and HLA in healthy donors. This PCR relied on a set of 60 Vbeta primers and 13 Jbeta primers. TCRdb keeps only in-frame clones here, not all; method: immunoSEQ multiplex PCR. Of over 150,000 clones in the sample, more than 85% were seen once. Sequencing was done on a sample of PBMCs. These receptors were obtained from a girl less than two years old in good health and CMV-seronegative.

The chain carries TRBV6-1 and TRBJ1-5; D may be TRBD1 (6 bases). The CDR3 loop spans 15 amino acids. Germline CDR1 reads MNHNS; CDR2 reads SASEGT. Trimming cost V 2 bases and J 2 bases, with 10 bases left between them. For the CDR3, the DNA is TGTGCCAGCAGTGAATGGGACATAGGCAATCAGCCCCAGCATTTT. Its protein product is CASSEWDIGNQPQHF.

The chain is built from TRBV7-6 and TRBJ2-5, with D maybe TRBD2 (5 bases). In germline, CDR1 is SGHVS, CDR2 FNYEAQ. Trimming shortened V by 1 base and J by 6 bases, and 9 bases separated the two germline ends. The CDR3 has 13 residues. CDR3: CASSLGGLKTQYF. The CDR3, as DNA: TGTGCCAGCAGCTTAGGAGGGCTCAAGACCCAGTACTTC.

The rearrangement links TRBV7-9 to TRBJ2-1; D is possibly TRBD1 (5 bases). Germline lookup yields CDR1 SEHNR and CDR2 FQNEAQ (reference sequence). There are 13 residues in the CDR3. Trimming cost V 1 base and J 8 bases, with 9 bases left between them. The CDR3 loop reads CASSLVTGYEQFF. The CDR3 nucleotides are TGTGCCAGCAGCTTAGTTACAGGATATGAGCAGTTCTTC. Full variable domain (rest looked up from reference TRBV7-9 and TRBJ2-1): DTGVSQNPRHKITKRGQNVTFRCDPISEHNRLYWYRQTLGQGPEFLTYFQNEAQLEKSRLLSDRFSAERPKGSFSTLEIQRTEQGDSAMYLCASSLVTGYEQFFGPGTRLTVL.

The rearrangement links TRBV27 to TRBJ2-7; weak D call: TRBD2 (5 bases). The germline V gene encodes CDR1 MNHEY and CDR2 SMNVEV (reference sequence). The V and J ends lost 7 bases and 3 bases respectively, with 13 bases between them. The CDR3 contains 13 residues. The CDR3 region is CASKRGAGYEQYF. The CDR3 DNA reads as TGTGCCAGCAAACGGGGTGCCGGCTACGAGCAGTACTTC.

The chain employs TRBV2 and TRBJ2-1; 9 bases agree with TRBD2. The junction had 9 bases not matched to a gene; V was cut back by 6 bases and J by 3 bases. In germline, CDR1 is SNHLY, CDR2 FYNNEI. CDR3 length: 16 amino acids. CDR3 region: CASRWVAGGIYNEQFF. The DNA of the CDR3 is TGTGCCAGCAGGTGGGTTGCGGGGGGGATCTACAATGAGCAGTTCTTC.

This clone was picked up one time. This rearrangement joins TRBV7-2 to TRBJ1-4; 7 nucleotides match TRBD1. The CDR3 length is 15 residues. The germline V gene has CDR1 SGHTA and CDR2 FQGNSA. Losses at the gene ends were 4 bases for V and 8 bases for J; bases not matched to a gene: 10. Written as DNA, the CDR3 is TGTGCCAGCAGCTCCCAGGAGGGGGCGCACGAAAAACTGTTTTTT. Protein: CASSSQEGAHEKLFF. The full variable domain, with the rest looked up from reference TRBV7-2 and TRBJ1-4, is GAGVSQSPSNKVTEKGKDVELRCDPISGHTALYWYRQSLGQGLEFLIYFQGNSAPDKSGLPSDRFSAERTGGSVSTLTIQRTQQEDSAVYLCASSSQEGAHEKLFFGSGTQLSVL.

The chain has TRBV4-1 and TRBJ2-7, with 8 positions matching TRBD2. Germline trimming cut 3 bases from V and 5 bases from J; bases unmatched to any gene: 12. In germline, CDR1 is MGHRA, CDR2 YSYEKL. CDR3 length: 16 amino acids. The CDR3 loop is CASSHTNAGGSNEQYF. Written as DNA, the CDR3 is TGCGCCAGCAGCCACACAAATGCGGGGGGCTCGAACGAGCAGTACTTC.

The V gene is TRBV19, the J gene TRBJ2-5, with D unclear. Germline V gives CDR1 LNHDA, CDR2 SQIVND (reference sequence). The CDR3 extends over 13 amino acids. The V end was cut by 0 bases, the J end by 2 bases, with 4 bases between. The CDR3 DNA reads TGTGCCAGTAGTATAGACTCTCAAGAGACCCAGTACTTC. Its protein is CASSIDSQETQYF.